The source of this T cell receptor (beta chain) is a study of T cells in Graves' hyperthyroidism and ophthalmopathy. The wider study: Once the initial diagnosis was made, peripheral blood was obtained before any treatment.

Study results and caveats: Ophthalmopathy, which appeared later, was predicted by the model a median roughly 6.5 months before onset. A 13 V-J model separated ophthalmopathy from stable hyperthyroidism.

TCR beta CDR3 sequences were amplified from RNA transcripts. HTBI primers drove first-round RT-PCR of the TCR CDR3. TCRdb reprocessed the multiplex PCR reads via MiXCR and lists one record per CDR3 protein. Of about 610,000 distinct CDR3 sequences detected, roughly 14% appear once; the ten largest clones hold roughly 4.5%. This clonotype was picked up many times. What it binds is unknown. J was trimmed by 2 bases and V by 5 bases; bases with no gene match: 6. The CDR3 length is 17 residues. Material for sequencing was blood. The TCR comes from a woman aged 40 to 55 with Graves' ophthalmopathy. The chain recombines TRBV12-3 or TRBV12-4 with TRBJ2-2; 12 bases are a match to TRBD2. This CDR3 is CASSEGTSGLNTGELFF. The CDR3 DNA is TGTGCCAGCAGTGAGGGGACTAGCGGGCTCAACACCGGGGAGCTGTTTTTT.